The rows below give T cell receptor beta chains drawn from one sample of a study of blood T cell repertoires in COVID-19. Assay used: immunoSEQ multiplex PCR; TCRdb lists only in-frame clones, some missing. The sample has under 250,000 clones; approximately 85% are singletons. Sample: peripheral blood. The origin of the receptors is a woman in her 70s with COVID-19, enrolled during active disease. Both conserved end residues are part of each CDR3. The D gene is left open where the match is weak. Expanded clones are given a class, and other clones once, few, many or no size at all.

NA	TRBV4-1	TRBJ1-2	few	TGCGCCAGCAGCCAAGATCGTTCAAGGGAGGGCTATGGCTACACCTTC	CASSQDRSREGYGYTF
NA	TRBV19	TRBJ1-2	few	TGTGCCAGTAGTCTCTATGGCTACACCTTC	CASSLYGYTF
NA	TRBV10-3	TRBJ1-4	NA	TGTGCCATCAGTGCAAACAGTGATGAAAAACTGTTTTTT	CAISANSDEKLFF
NA	TRBV25-1	TRBJ2-1	NA	TGTGCCAGCAGTGAATACGGTTACAATGAGCAGTTCTTC	CASSEYGYNEQFF
TRBD1	TRBV5-6	TRBJ1-4	once	TGTGCCAGCAGCGGTTGGACAGGGGGCGTCGGAAAACTGTTTTTT	CASSGWTGGVGKLFF
TRBD1	TRBV27	TRBJ2-3	NA	TGTGCCAGCTCGGGACAGGGCGACGGGGATACGCAGTATTTT	CASSGQGDGDTQYF
TRBD1	TRBV18	TRBJ1-5	once	TGTGCCAGCTCACTAGGAGGACAGGAGAATCAGCCCCAGCATTTT	CASSLGGQENQPQHF
TRBD1	TRBV18	TRBJ1-1	NA	TGTGCCAGCTCACCAGACAGGGTTACTGAAGCTTTCTTT	CASSPDRVTEAFF
TRBD2	TRBV7-3	TRBJ2-1	NA	TGTGCCAGCAGCCCGACTAGCGGGGTGAATGAGCAGTTCTTC	CASSPTSGVNEQFF
NA	TRBV9	TRBJ1-6	NA	TGTGCCAGCAGCGTACAGGGAAGGTTTAATTCACCCCTCCACTTT	CASSVQGRFNSPLHF
NA	TRBV5-1	TRBJ2-3	NA	TGCGCCAGCAGCTTGGCAGTTATGGATACGCAGTATTTT	CASSLAVMDTQYF
NA	TRBV7-2	TRBJ2-4	NA	TGTGCCAGCAGCCCCGGAGGTGGAAACATTCAGTACTTC	CASSPGGGNIQYF
NA	TRBV2	TRBJ2-5	NA	TGTGCCAGCAGGCCTGCCCTAGGGGTAGAGACCCAGTACTTC	CASRPALGVETQYF
NA	TRBV30	TRBJ1-2	NA	TGTGCCTGGAGTAAGGGAGGGGATAACTATGGCTACACCTTC	CAWSKGGDNYGYTF
TRBD1	TRBV29-1	TRBJ1-2	NA	TGCAGCGTTGAAGATCGTGGGGACAGGGGAGATGGCTACACCTTC	CSVEDRGDRGDGYTF
NA	TRBV6-5	TRBJ2-1	NA	TGTGCCAGCAGTTATTTGCGGGGCGAGCAGTTCTTC	CASSYLRGEQFF
NA	TRBV19	TRBJ1-1	NA	TGTGCCAGTGGACAGCACACTGAAGCTTTCTTT	CASGQHTEAFF
TRBD1	TRBV18	TRBJ2-5	NA	TGTGCCAGCTCACGGGACAGGGTCGGCGAGACCCAGTACTTC	CASSRDRVGETQYF
TRBD1	TRBV6-6	TRBJ1-2	NA	TGTGCCAGCAGTCGTTCGACAGGGGGTGACCTCAACTATGGCTACACCTTC	CASSRSTGGDLNYGYTF
TRBD1	TRBV2	TRBJ1-1	few	TGTGCCAGCAGTGAACAGGGGGCAAGCACTGAAGCTTTCTTT	CASSEQGASTEAFF
NA	TRBV11-2	TRBJ1-2	NA	TGTGCCAGCAGCTTAGGATCCGGGATCTACACCTTC	CASSLGSGIYTF
NA	TRBV11-2	TRBJ2-3	once	TGTGCCAGCAGCCGGAATCGACAGGCGGATACGCAGTATTTT	CASSRNRQADTQYF
NA	TRBV6-5	TRBJ1-5	NA	TGTGCCAGCAGTCCACGCAGGGGTAATCAGCCCCAGCATTTT	CASSPRRGNQPQHF
NA	TRBV12-5	TRBJ1-1	once	TGTGCTAGTGGTCTCCACAGGGCTATGAACACTGAAGCTTTCTTT	CASGLHRAMNTEAFF
TRBD2	TRBV30	TRBJ2-1	NA	TGTGCCTGGAGTGTCGGCGGGAGCTCCTACAATGAGCAGTTCTTC	CAWSVGGSSYNEQFF
NA	TRBV5-6	TRBJ1-3	NA	TGTGCCAGCAGCTTAGATCACCGCTTCCAAAACTACTCTGGAAACACCATATATTTT	CASSLDHRFQNYSGNTIYF
NA	TRBV2	TRBJ1-5	NA	TGTGCCAGCAAGGAGGTGGGCTTGGCGCCCCAGCATTTT	CASKEVGLAPQHF
NA	TRBV20-1	TRBJ1-5	NA	TGCAGTGCTAGTCTTTCAGGTAACCAGCCCCAGCATTTT	CSASLSGNQPQHF
NA	TRBV2	TRBJ2-1	NA	TGTGCCAGCAGCCCTACCTACAATGAGCAGTTCTTC	CASSPTYNEQFF
NA	TRBV7-2	TRBJ2-1	NA	TGTGCCAGCAGCTTGTTTGGGCCCACCTACAATGAGCAGTTCTTC	CASSLFGPTYNEQFF
TRBD1	TRBV19	TRBJ1-2	once	TGTGCCAGTAGTATTTCGACCGGGGGGACAGGGGGCGATCGGGATGGCTACACCTTC	CASSISTGGTGGDRDGYTF
NA	TRBV6-5	TRBJ1-5	NA	TGTGCCAGCGGGCCCAATCAGCCCCAGCATTTT	CASGPNQPQHF
TRBD2	TRBV10-1	TRBJ2-1	NA	TGCGCCATCAAGGAGGGCCAAACTAGCGGGGTCCCCAGCTCCTACAATGAGCAGTTCTTC	CAIKEGQTSGVPSSYNEQFF
NA	TRBV18	TRBJ2-2	NA	TGTGCCAGCTCACCCCGAGCCCCCCCCGGGGAGCTGTTTTTT	CASSPRAPPGELFF
NA	TRBV7-2	TRBJ2-7	NA	TGTGCCAGCAGTGAAGGCGGCTACGAGCAGTACTTC	CASSEGGYEQYF
TRBD1	TRBV4-1	TRBJ1-2	NA	TGCGCCAGCAGCCAAGCGGGACAGGGATCCAACTATGGCTACACCTTC	CASSQAGQGSNYGYTF
NA	TRBV21-1	TRBJ2-1	few	TGTGCCAGCAGCAAACTAGCGGGCTCCTACAATGAGCAGTTCTTC	CASSKLAGSYNEQFF
TRBD1	TRBV7-7	TRBJ2-2	NA	TGTGCTAGCAGCCCAACGACAGGGTTCTCGAACACCGGGGAGCTGTTTTTT	CASSPTTGFSNTGELFF
TRBD1	TRBV18	TRBJ2-2	NA	TGTGCCAGCTCGCAAACAGGGGATCACACCGGGGAGCTGTTTTTT	CASSQTGDHTGELFF
NA	TRBV7-9	TRBJ1-1	few	TGTGCCAGCAGCTCCCAGGGGTACACTGAAGCTTTCTTT	CASSSQGYTEAFF
NA	TRBV19	TRBJ2-2	NA	TGTGCCAGTAGTATGGCTAGTAATACCGGGGAGCTGTTTTTT	CASSMASNTGELFF
TRBD1	TRBV29-1	TRBJ2-5	NA	TGCAGCGTCCTGGGGACAGGCCAAGAGACCCAGTACTTC	CSVLGTGQETQYF
NA	TRBV30	TRBJ1-1	NA	TGTGCCTGGAGCGTGGACAGGAACACTGAAGCTTTCTTT	CAWSVDRNTEAFF
NA	TRBV3-1/TRBV3-2	TRBJ1-6	NA	TGTGCCAGCAGCCAATTGGGCCGAGGGTCACCCCTCCACTTT	CASSQLGRGSPLHF
NA	TRBV7-2	TRBJ2-5	once	TGTGCCAGCAGCGAGTCCGGGGTGGTGGAGACCCAGTACTTC	CASSESGVVETQYF
NA	TRBV6-5	TRBJ1-4	NA	TGTGCCAGCAGAGCCGGTGCAACTAATGAAAAACTGTTTTTT	CASRAGATNEKLFF
NA	TRBV5-1	TRBJ2-7	NA	TGCGCCAGCAGCTTGGGTGACAGAGGCCACGAGCAGTACTTC	CASSLGDRGHEQYF
NA	TRBV20-1	TRBJ1-3	NA	TGCAGTGCTAGTGGATTAAGCGGGAGACCTGGAAACACCATATATTTT	CSASGLSGRPGNTIYF
NA	TRBV4-2	TRBJ1-4	NA	TGTGCCAGCAGCCAAGTTACAGGGACCCGGGGCGAAAAACTGTTTTTT	CASSQVTGTRGEKLFF
TRBD1	TRBV4-2	TRBJ1-1	NA	TGTGCCAGCAGCCAGGAGGGACAGGTGAACACTGAAGCTTTCTTT	CASSQEGQVNTEAFF
NA	TRBV6-2/TRBV6-3	TRBJ2-7	few	TGTGCCAGCAGTTACCAGGGGGGCCCCTACGAGCAGTACTTC	CASSYQGGPYEQYF